This T cell receptor beta chain emerged from a study of OX40 agonist ivuxolimab in advanced cancers. Study-wide points: More expanded clones were found, on average, in CD8+ than in CD4+ T cells.

From germline, CDR1 is MNHNY and CDR2 SVGAGI (reference sequence). This CDR3 has 16 residues. Trimming pared 5 bases from V and 3 bases from J, leaving 20 bases between. A remark on this clone: Its matching antigen is unknown.

This table comes from immunoSEQ multiplex PCR, and its TCRdb copy is limited to in-frame clones, with some not included. The sample lists about 67,000 clones, 85% to 95% occurring once. The chain joins TRBV6-6 to TRBJ2-7; D not certain. The origin of this receptor is an adult with an advanced solid tumor such as melanoma, head and neck, liver or kidney cancer. This sample comprised CD4+ or CD8+ T cells sorted from blood, obtained in a trial of the OX40 agonist ivuxolimab. The CDR3 nucleotides read TGTGCCAGCAGTAAACCAAGTAGCCAATCCGGCTACGAGCAGTACTTC. It yields the protein CASSKPSSQSGYEQYF.